The rows below give T cell receptor beta chains drawn from one sample of a study of T cell repertoires in cytomegalovirus infection. Each CDR3 protein gets one entry after TCRdb re-called the reads with MiXCR. Of about 130,000 distinct CDR3 sequences in the sample, less than 9.5% were seen once. The sequencing input was PBMCs. These receptors all stem from a human donor in good health (CMV status not recorded). Some clones in this sample may be carry-over from other donors' samples. Each CDR3 is given with its conserved first and last residue. The D gene is left open where the match is weak. Rows give clone size only sometimes, using once, few, many, or a class for an expanded clone.

>14|TRBJ1-1|TRBV9|many|TRBD1
CASSAEQGWTEAFF
>14|TRBJ1-2|TRBV4-1|many|TRBD1
CASSRTGTNYGYTF
>14|TRBJ2-7|TRBV28|many|-
CASSQIGSLYEQYF
>15|TRBJ2-1|TRBV28|many|TRBD1
CASSLTGGRLNEQFF
>14|TRBJ1-1|TRBV12-3/TRBV12-4|many|-
CASSLGGWGTEAFF
>15|TRBJ2-7|TRBV7-2|many|-
CASSRKTGEFNEQYF
>13|TRBJ1-1|TRBV18|-|-
CASSTTANTEAFF
>15|TRBJ1-1|TRBV28|many|-
CASRLSLFMNTEAFF
>14|TRBJ1-2|TRBV7-2|many|-
CASSLVLANYGYTF
>16|TRBJ1-4|TRBV20-1|-|-
CSASIPLAGEREKLFF
>14|TRBJ1-1|TRBV7-9|many|TRBD1
CASSLGDRGTEAFF
>14|TRBJ1-1|TRBV29-1|-|-
CSAFPGRKDTEAFF
>14|TRBJ1-2|TRBV12-3/TRBV12-4|many|-
CASSDRVMIHGYTF
>14|TRBJ2-5|TRBV11-2|many|TRBD2
CASGLAGGQETQYF
>16|TRBJ2-1|TRBV7-8|many|TRBD2
CASSLMAGGPNNEQFF
>14|TRBJ2-5|TRBV12-3/TRBV12-4|-|-
CASSPDTPRETQYF
>14|TRBJ1-5|TRBV2|-|TRBD1
CASSADRGKQPQHF
>15|TRBJ2-7|TRBV20-1|few|TRBD2
CSATRLAGGSYEQYF
>15|TRBJ1-5|TRBV3-1|many|-
CASSQDRGRNQPQHF
>14|TRBJ1-2|TRBV20-1|many|-
CSAISDGTRYGYTF
>13|TRBJ1-1|TRBV7-9|many|TRBD1
CASSQDRATEAFF
>15|TRBJ1-1|TRBV7-9|many|TRBD1
CASSPDRGGYTEAFF
>11|TRBJ1-1|TRBV29-1|-|-
CSVEGWGEAFF
>18|TRBJ2-2|TRBV5-1|-|TRBD2
CASSSTTSGGANTGELFF
>13|TRBJ2-7|TRBV28|many|-
CASSLRWGSEQYF
>16|TRBJ2-2|TRBV28|-|-
CASTPVLGANTGELFF
>15|TRBJ2-1|TRBV20-1|-|TRBD2
CSADGVAGSYNEQFF
>14|TRBJ2-7|TRBV3-1|many|-
CASSQEALSYEQYF
>15|TRBJ2-7|TRBV28|many|TRBD1
CASSFPGTGGHEQYF